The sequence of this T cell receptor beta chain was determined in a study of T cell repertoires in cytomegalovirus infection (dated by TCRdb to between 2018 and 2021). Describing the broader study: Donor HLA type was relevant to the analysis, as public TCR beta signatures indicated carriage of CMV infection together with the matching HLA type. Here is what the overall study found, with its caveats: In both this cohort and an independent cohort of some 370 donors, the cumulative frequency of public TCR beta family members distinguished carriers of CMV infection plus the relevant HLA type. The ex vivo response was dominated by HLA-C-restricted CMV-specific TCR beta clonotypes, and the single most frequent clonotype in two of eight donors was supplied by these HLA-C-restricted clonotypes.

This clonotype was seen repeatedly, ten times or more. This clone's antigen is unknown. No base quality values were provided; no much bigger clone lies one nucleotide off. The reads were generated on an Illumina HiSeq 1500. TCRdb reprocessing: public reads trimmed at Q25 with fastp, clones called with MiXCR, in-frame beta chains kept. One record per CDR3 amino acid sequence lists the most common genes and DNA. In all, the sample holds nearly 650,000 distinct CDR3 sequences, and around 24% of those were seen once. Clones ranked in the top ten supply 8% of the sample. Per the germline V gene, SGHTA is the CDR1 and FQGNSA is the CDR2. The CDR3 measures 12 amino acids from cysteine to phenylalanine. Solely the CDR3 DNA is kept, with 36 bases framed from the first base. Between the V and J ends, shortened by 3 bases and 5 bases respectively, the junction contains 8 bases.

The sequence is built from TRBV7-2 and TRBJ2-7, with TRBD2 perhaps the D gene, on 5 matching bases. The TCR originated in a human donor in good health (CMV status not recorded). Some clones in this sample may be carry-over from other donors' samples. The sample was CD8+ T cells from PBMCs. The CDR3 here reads CASSFGEDEQYF. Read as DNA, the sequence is TGTGCCAGCAGCTTCGGGGAAGACGAGCAGTACTTC. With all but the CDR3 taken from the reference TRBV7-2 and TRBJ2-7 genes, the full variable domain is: GAGVSQSPSNKVTEKGKDVELRCDPISGHTALYWYRQSLGQGLEFLIYFQGNSAPDKSGLPSDRFSAERTGGSVSTLTIQRTQQEDSAVYLCASSFGEDEQYFGPGTRLTVT.